These 28 T cell receptor beta chains came from one sample sequenced in a study of vaccination and CD4 T cells after COVID-19. Treatment of the sample: approximately nine-day PBMC culture with coronavirus spike peptide pools or control peptides (ViraFEST assay). These receptors' antigens are unknown. Oncomine TCR Beta short-read sequencing was applied to DNA from cultured CD4+ T cells. TCRdb processed the PCR reads anew with MiXCR; each CDR3 protein has one entry. The sample contains around 11,000 distinct CDR3 sequences, approximately 63% of which appear only once. The sample taken for sequencing was CD4+ T cells from blood, cultured in vitro. Source of these receptors: a human donor who had recovered from COVID-19.

V is TRBV5-1 and J is TRBJ1-2; possible D gene TRBD1, 5 bases. CDR1 and CDR2 from the germline V gene are SGHRS and YFSETQ. V was pared by 5 bases and J by 0 bases, with 14 bases between. This CDR3 comprises 15 residues. The CDR3 protein is CASRPDSGANYGYTF. The CDR3 nucleotides read TGCGCCAGCAGACCAGACAGCGGAGCTAACTATGGCTACACCTTC. Full variable domain (outside the CDR3, taken from reference TRBV5-1 and TRBJ1-2): KAGVTQTPRYLIKTRGQQVTLSCSPISGHRSVSWYQQTPGQGLQFLFEYFSETQRNKGNFPGRFSGRQFSNSRSEMNVSTLELGDSALYLCASRPDSGANYGYTFGSGTRLTVV.

This clonotype was observed a few times. The rearrangement uses TRBV20-1 and TRBJ2-7; the match to TRBD2 covers 8 bases. This CDR3 comprises 14 residues. V trimming: 6 bases; J trimming: 1 base; junction bases outside the gene matches: 8. Germline-derived CDR1 and CDR2 are DFQATT and SNEGSKA (reference sequence). The CDR3 DNA sequence: TGCAGTGCCGCCGCTAGCGGGCTATCCTACGAGCAGTACTTC. Its translation is CSAAASGLSYEQYF.

The chain joins TRBV12-5 to TRBJ2-7; 7 positions match TRBD2. The V gene's germline CDR1 is LGHNT and CDR2 FRNRAP. V trimming: 5 bases; J trimming: 3 bases; junction bases outside the gene matches: 10. The CDR3 is 15 residues long. CDR3 bases: TGTGCTAGTGGTCCCCGGGAGGCACGGCTCTACGAGCAGTACTTC. Protein sequence: CASGPREARLYEQYF.

This chain uses TRBV6-1 with TRBJ1-5, with 11 bases fitting TRBD1. V shed 5 bases and J 3 bases; nucleotides not matched to a gene: 3. Germline CDR1 MNHNS, CDR2 SASEGT. The CDR3 sequence is 15 residues long. The CDR3 loop is CASSRTGGDNQPQHF. The CDR3 DNA reads TGTGCCAGCAGTAGGACAGGGGGCGACAATCAGCCCCAGCATTTT.

The chain carries TRBV7-8 and TRBJ2-1; no reliable D call. CDR1 SGHVS and CDR2 FQNEAQ come from the germline V gene. V lost 5 bases to trimming and J lost 0 bases, with 17 bases between them. The CDR3 is made up of 17 amino acids. CDR3 DNA: TGTGCCAGCAGCGCCGGCCCTGGGTATAACTCCTACAATGAGCAGTTCTTC. It encodes CASSAGPGYNSYNEQFF. Based on the CDR3 plus reference TRBV7-8 and TRBJ2-1, the full variable domain is GAGVSQSPRYKVAKRGQDVALRCDPISGHVSLFWYQQALGQGPEFLTYFQNEAQLDKSGLPSDRFFAERPEGSVSTLKIQRTQQEDSAVYLCASSAGPGYNSYNEQFFGPGTRLTVL.

In its sample, this clonotype ranks as medium-sized. The genes are TRBV20-1 and TRBJ2-1; TRBD2 agrees at 8 bases. CDR1 and CDR2 from the germline V gene are DFQATT and SNEGSKA (reference sequence). The CDR3 totals 12 residues. V shed 8 bases and J 6 bases; nucleotides not matched to a gene: 6. The CDR3 DNA is TGCAGTAAGGCGGGGGGTCTCAATGAGCAGTTCTTC. Translation: CSKAGGLNEQFF.

The chain carries TRBV11-3 and TRBJ2-1; 8 positions agree with TRBD2. Trimming took 5 bases from V and 6 from J; bases not matched to a gene: 6. The germline V gene encodes CDR1 SGHNT and CDR2 YENEEA. CDR3 size: 14 residues. The DNA of the CDR3 is TGTGCCAGCAGCCGGACGGGAGGGGGCAATGAGCAGTTCTTC. Residues: CASSRTGGGNEQFF. The entire variable domain, with the rest obtained from reference TRBV11-3 and TRBJ2-1, is as follows: EAGVVQSPRYKIIEKKQPVAFWCNPISGHNTLYWYLQNLGQGPELLIRYENEEAVDDSQLPKDRFSAERLKGVDSTLKIQPAELGDSAVYLCASSRTGGGNEQFFGPGTRLTVL.

V and J are TRBV20-1 and TRBJ1-6, with no clear D. Germline values: CDR1 DFQATT, CDR2 SNEGSKA (reference sequence). CDR3 length: 14 amino acids. V lost 0 bases, J lost 4 bases, and 7 bases lay in between. Here the CDR3 DNA reads TGCAGTGCTAGAGATGTGGGTTATAATTCACCCCTCCACTTT. It codes for CSARDVGYNSPLHF.

The chain has TRBV18 and TRBJ1-2, with a weak D call TRBD1 (6 bases). This CDR3 comprises 15 residues. Germline V gene sequence: CDR1 KGHSH, CDR2 LQKENI. V lost 3 bases, J lost 5 bases, and 16 bases lay in between. CDR3 in DNA: TGTGCCAGCTCACCCAATACAGGGACGCGGTATGGCTACACCTTC. Amino acid sequence: CASSPNTGTRYGYTF.

V and J are TRBV12-3 or TRBV12-4 and TRBJ2-6; D unresolved. CDR3 size: 14 residues. Trimming pared 6 bases from V and 3 bases from J, leaving 9 bases between. The CDR3 spells CASSFGGGANVLTF. The CDR3, as DNA: TGTGCCAGCAGCTTTGGTGGTGGGGCCAACGTCCTGACTTTC.

This chain joins TRBV7-2 and TRBJ2-3, with D possibly being TRBD1 (6 bases). The CDR3 is 15 amino acids. The V end was cut by 1 base, the J end by 6 bases, with 14 bases between. The germline V gene has CDR1 SGHTA and CDR2 FQGNSA. Here the CDR3 reads CASSLEGRGTDTQYF. The CDR3, as DNA: TGTGCCAGCAGCTTAGAGGGCAGGGGAACGGATACGCAGTATTTT. Variable domain in full (rest from reference TRBV7-2 and TRBJ2-3): GAGVSQSPSNKVTEKGKDVELRCDPISGHTALYWYRQSLGQGLEFLIYFQGNSAPDKSGLPSDRFSAERTGGSVSTLTIQRTQQEDSAVYLCASSLEGRGTDTQYFGPGTRLTVL.

In DNA, the CDR3 is TGTGCCAGCAGCCCCCAGGTCTGGGAGCTGTTTTTT. Translation: CASSPQVWELFF. The chain couples TRBV7-9 to TRBJ2-2; D ambiguous. Trimming pared 5 bases from V and 9 bases from J, leaving 10 bases between. Germline V gives CDR1 SEHNR, CDR2 FQNEAQ (reference sequence). This CDR3 is 12 amino acids long.

This CDR3 reads CATSRDGVLDTGELFF. CDR3 coding DNA: TGTGCCACCAGCAGAGATGGGGTTTTGGACACCGGGGAGCTGTTTTTT. This rearrangement joins TRBV15 to TRBJ2-2; no clear D. The CDR3 is made up of 16 amino acids. The germline V gene encodes CDR1 LNHNV and CDR2 YYDKDF (reference sequence). V was pared by 0 bases and J by 3 bases, with 11 bases between.

The chain combines TRBV5-4 with TRBJ1-2; D remains unclear. The CDR3 runs to 12 residues. Trimming left V 7 bases short and J 3 bases short, with 10 bases between. Germline CDR1 and CDR2: SGHNT and YYREEE (reference sequence). The CDR3 DNA reads TGTGCCAGCGGCACGGGGTACTATGGCTACACCTTC. Residues: CASGTGYYGYTF.

There are a few counts of this clonotype. This chain links TRBV20-1 with TRBJ1-5; no reliable D call. Deletions cut 3 bases from V and 2 bases from J, with 11 bases between. CDR1 is DFQATT and CDR2 is SNEGSKA in the germline V gene (reference sequence). CDR3 size: 14 residues. CDR3 coding DNA: TGCAGTGCTAGTCCTAGCTTTGGCAATCAGCCCCAGCATTTT. Its protein is CSASPSFGNQPQHF.

The gene calls are TRBV5-1 and TRBJ2-7, with 11 bases matching TRBD2. The germline V gene has CDR1 SGHRS and CDR2 YFSETQ. The V segment lost 0 bases and the J segment 13 bases; nucleotides outside the gene matches: 12. The CDR3 loop spans 15 amino acids. The CDR3 bases are TGCGCCAGCAGCTTGGAACTAGCGGGAGATTCCGTCCCATACTTC. Residues: CASSLELAGDSVPYF.

The chain uses TRBV6-2 or TRBV6-3 and TRBJ1-2; 8 nucleotides align to TRBD1. Germline assignment: CDR1 MNHEY and CDR2 SVGEGT. The trim removed 10 bases at V and 8 bases at J, leaving 3 bases unmatched. There are 10 residues in the CDR3. CDR3 amino acids: CANRGEGYTF. In DNA form, the CDR3 reads TGTGCCAACAGGGGGGAGGGCTACACCTTC.

V and J are TRBV6-1 and TRBJ1-1; D unresolved. The germline CDR1 and CDR2 sequences are MNHNS and SASEGT. CDR3 size: 11 residues. With 6 bases removed from V and 1 base from J, the gap between germline ends came to 3 bases. The CDR3, as DNA: TGTGCCAGCAGGAGGAACACTGAAGCTTTCTTT. This sequence encodes CASRRNTEAFF.

Points on this clonotype: The germline gene is not matched at one end of the junction; a read error may be the cause. V usage is TRBV11-3 and J usage is TRBJ1-2, with D perhaps matching TRBD1 (5 bases). This CDR3 is 14 amino acids long. In germline, CDR1 is SGHNT, CDR2 YENEEA. In DNA form, the CDR3 reads TGTGCCAACAGCTTGGACCCCAACAGGCATGGCTACACCTTC. It yields the protein CANSLDPNRHGYTF.

The genes are TRBV27 and TRBJ1-1, with a weak D call TRBD1 (5 bases). Looked up from germline, CDR1 is MNHEY and CDR2 is SMNVEV (reference sequence). The length of the CDR3 is 15 residues. Trimming cost V 5 bases and J 5 bases, with 18 bases left between them. The CDR3 bases are TGTGCCAGCAGTCTCAGGGTAGGGAGATATACTGAAGCTTTCTTT. Translating gives CASSLRVGRYTEAFF.

This rearrangement joins TRBV30 to TRBJ2-2; D is uncertain. The CDR3 is made up of 11 amino acids. Trimming took 1 base from V and 6 from J, leaving 3 bases between them. Germline V gene lookup returns CDR1 GTSNPN and CDR2 SVGIG (reference sequence). In nucleotides, the CDR3 is TGTGCCTGGAGTGGAGCCGGGGAGCTGTTTTTT. It is translated as CAWSGAGELFF.

The chain combines TRBV20-1 with TRBJ2-7; 9 nucleotides match TRBD1. Trimming took 4 bases from V and 2 from J; bases not matched to a gene: 6. Germline CDR1 and CDR2: DFQATT and SNEGSKA (reference sequence). This CDR3 has 14 residues. The CDR3 DNA is TGCAGTGCTAAAACGGGACAGGGCCCCTACGAGCAGTACTTC. Protein sequence: CSAKTGQGPYEQYF.

This chain links TRBV7-9 with TRBJ2-5; D is uncertain. This CDR3 is 13 amino acids long. With 2 bases removed from V and 5 bases from J, the gap between germline ends came to 9 bases. Germline V gene lookup returns CDR1 SEHNR and CDR2 FQNEAQ (reference sequence). CDR3 residues: CASSLIRVETQYF. The CDR3 DNA follows: TGTGCCAGCAGCTTAATACGGGTCGAGACCCAGTACTTC.

The chain carries TRBV6-1 and TRBJ2-2; 12 nucleotides line up with TRBD2. The CDR3 spans 15 residues. Germline loops: CDR1 MNHNS, CDR2 SASEGT. V dropped 6 bases and J dropped 7; count of bases not matched to a gene: 6. The DNA for the CDR3 is TGTGCCAGCAGCGGACTAGCGGGATCGGTCGGGGAGCTGTTTTTT. Translating gives CASSGLAGSVGELFF.

This clonotype was picked up a small number of times. V usage is TRBV6-1 and J usage is TRBJ2-5; the match to TRBD2 covers 11 bases. After removal of 6 bases from V and 4 bases from J, the junction contained 4 bases not matched to a gene. Germline V gives CDR1 MNHNS, CDR2 SASEGT. The CDR3 length is 14 residues. The CDR3 bases are TGTGCCAGCAGACTAGCGGGAGTTGGAGAGACCCAGTACTTC. Translating it yields CASRLAGVGETQYF.

This chain joins TRBV7-9 and TRBJ2-1; D possibly corresponds to TRBD2 (6 bases). Trimming took 0 bases from V and 15 from J, leaving 12 bases between them. The CDR3 covers 12 residues. Germline V CDR1 and CDR2: SEHNR, FQNEAQ (reference sequence). The DNA for the CDR3 is TGTGCCAGCAGCTTAGCGGAGGGGCCCTCGTTCTTC. The encoded protein is CASSLAEGPSFF.

The genes are TRBV7-8 and TRBJ2-5; no clear D. This CDR3 is 12 amino acids long. Germline V gives CDR1 SGHVS, CDR2 FQNEAQ. The V end lost 2 bases, the J end lost 4 bases, and 5 bases lay between the germline ends. CDR3 sequence: CASSLFSETQYF. In nucleotides, the CDR3 is TGTGCCAGCAGCTTATTTTCAGAGACCCAGTACTTC.

J is TRBJ1-2 and V is TRBV30; the match to TRBD1 covers 9 bases. Per germline, CDR1 GTSNPN and CDR2 SVGIG (reference sequence). The CDR3 spans 14 residues. Trimming took 2 bases from V and 4 from J; bases not matched to a gene: 5. CDR3 nucleotides: TGTGCCTGGAGTTCTCAACAGGGGGCCTATGGCTACACCTTC. Translating gives CAWSSQQGAYGYTF.